The T cell receptor (beta chain) under discussion was sequenced for a study of a mutant IDH1 vaccine in newly diagnosed glioma. Study-wide background: Commencement of vaccination occurred 4-6 weeks following radiotherapy alone, or concurrently with temozolomide cycles.

Germline lookup yields CDR1 SGHDN and CDR2 FVKESK. This CDR3 has 13 amino acids. J lost 4 bases, V lost 3 bases, and 2 bases had no gene match. The time point was: week 47, end of study. Every single dose of the vaccine, 300 ug of mutant IDH1 20-mer peptide, came with topical imiquimod. The patients received vaccinations eight times, in weeks 1, 3, 5, 7, 11, 15, 19 and 23. Notes on the study in general: Pseudoprogression appears to have had no connection to changes in top peripheral T cell clonotypes.

Concerning this clone itself: Its antigen is unknown.

The method was immunoSEQ multiplex PCR; TCRdb's version includes in-frame clones alone and lacks a portion of them. The sample has tens of thousands of clones, 85% to 90% seen once; the top ten hold 0.75% to 0.95%. Here the sequenced sample was PBMCs, taken from a glioma patient whose treatment included an IDH1 peptide vaccine. This receptor was obtained from a woman aged 45-65 years with glioma. This chain joins TRBV14 and TRBJ1-1; 7 bases are a match to TRBD1. CDR3 sequence reads: CASSQWTGTEAFF. The DNA for the CDR3 is TGTGCCAGCAGCCAGTGGACAGGCACTGAAGCTTTCTTT. Full variable domain (remainder filled in from reference TRBV14 and TRBJ1-1): EAGVTQFPSHSVIEKGQTVTLRCDPISGHDNLYWYRRVMGKEIKFLLHFVKESKQDESGMPNNRFLAERTGGTYSTLKVQPAELEDSGVYFCASSQWTGTEAFFGQGTRLTVV.